Below are 14 T cell receptor beta chains sequenced from a single sample in a study of blood T cell repertoires in COVID-19. Only in-frame clones appear in the TCRdb table, and some are missing; sequencing was by immunoSEQ multiplex PCR. The data contain 120,000 or so clones, roughly nine tenths of them singletons. Sample: peripheral blood. Receptors originate from a man aged 45-65 years with active COVID-19.

This clone has just one count. The chain's CDR3 is CASSLGAIRSGELFF. The DNA of the CDR3 is TGTGCCAGCAGCTTAGGGGCAATCAGGTCCGGGGAGCTGTTTTTT. This chain links TRBV11-2 with TRBJ2-2; D is uncertain. Germline V gene sequence: CDR1 SGHAT, CDR2 FQNNGV. Trimming pared 1 base from V and 6 bases from J, leaving 12 bases between. The CDR3 loop spans 15 amino acids.

This chain joins TRBV27 and TRBJ2-7; D is ambiguous. The CDR3 is made up of 14 amino acids. V shed 5 bases and J shed 0 bases, with 11 bases lying between them. Germline V lookup: CDR1 MNHEY, CDR2 SMNVEV (reference sequence). The CDR3: CASSPTYSSYEQYF. In nucleotides, the CDR3 is TGTGCCAGCAGTCCCACGTACAGCTCCTACGAGCAGTACTTC.

This clone was seen only once. Here the CDR3 reads CASSFSGSEQYV. The CDR3, as DNA: TGTGCCAGCAGCTTCTCAGGGTCCGAGCAGTACGTC. The genes are TRBV5-5 and TRBJ2-7; perhaps TRBD1 as D (5 bases). CDR3 size: 12 residues. Germline CDR1 SGHKS, CDR2 YYEKEE (reference sequence). V was clipped by 2 bases and J by 6 bases, with 9 bases between them.

The rearrangement joins TRBV9 to TRBJ1-1, with 7 bases identical to TRBD1. V was clipped by 4 bases and J by 6 bases; unmatched bases: 9. The CDR3 is 14 residues long. From germline, CDR1 is SGDLS and CDR2 YYNGEE. DNA for the CDR3: TGTGCCAGCAGCCCACGGACAGGTGTGGCTGAAGCTTTCTTT. This translates into CASSPRTGVAEAFF.

This clone was observed once. CDR3 residues: CASSPPNRDYGYTF. CDR3 nucleotides: TGTGCCAGCTCACCACCGAACAGGGATTATGGCTACACCTTC. The chain is built from TRBV18 and TRBJ1-2; tentative D call: TRBD1 (6 bases). The CDR3 has 14 residues. Trimming shortened V by 0 bases and J by 5 bases, and 10 bases separated the two germline ends. Germline V gene data show CDR1 as KGHSH and CDR2 as LQKENI.

This chain links TRBV25-1 with TRBJ2-3; D remains ambiguous. The CDR3 consists of 12 residues. V lost 3 bases to trimming and J lost 7 bases, with 8 bases between them. Looked up from germline, CDR1 is MGHDK and CDR2 is SYGVNS. CDR3 in amino acids: CASSDLAYTQYF. The DNA of the CDR3 is TGTGCCAGCAGTGACTTAGCTTATACGCAGTATTTT.

The J gene is TRBJ2-1, the V gene TRBV24-1, with TRBD2 matching 11 bases. The CDR3 is 17 amino acids. The germline V gene encodes CDR1 KGHDR and CDR2 SFDVKD. V was clipped by 3 bases and J by 2 bases; unmatched bases: 5. CDR3 nucleotides: TGTGCCACCAGTGATCCATCGACTAGCGGGGCCTACAATGAGCAGTTCTTC. This gives the protein CATSDPSTSGAYNEQFF.

The rearrangement links TRBV27 to TRBJ1-5, with D tentatively TRBD1 (6 bases). This CDR3 comprises 14 residues. The ends were cut back, 8 bases at V and 0 bases at J, with 11 bases in the middle. Looked up from germline, CDR1 is MNHEY and CDR2 is SMNVEV (reference sequence). The CDR3 DNA reads as TGTGCCAGCCGGGACACTAATAGCAATCAGCCCCAGCATTTT. It yields the protein CASRDTNSNQPQHF.

This clone has only one observation. The chain employs TRBV9 and TRBJ2-2; D is possibly TRBD1 (5 bases). The germline CDR1 and CDR2 sequences are SGDLS and YYNGEE. CDR3 length: 15 residues. V gave up 2 bases and J gave up 4 bases, with 12 bases separating them. CDR3 amino acids: CASSVGQGSTGELFF. The CDR3 bases are TGTGCCAGCAGCGTGGGGCAGGGCTCCACCGGGGAGCTGTTTTTT.

This chain joins TRBV7-8 and TRBJ2-1; 7 bases map to TRBD2. The CDR3 is 16 amino acids. In germline, CDR1 is SGHVS, CDR2 FQNEAQ. After removal of 2 bases from V and 3 bases from J, the junction contained 7 bases not matched to a gene. CDR3 bases: TGTGCCAGCAGCTTATACGCGACTAGCAACTACAATGAGCAGTTCTTC. Protein sequence: CASSLYATSNYNEQFF.

The rearrangement joins TRBV18 to TRBJ1-1; the D gene is possibly TRBD1 (6 bases). The CDR3 contains 13 residues. V was trimmed by 6 bases and J by 0 bases, leaving 8 bases between them. In germline, CDR1 is KGHSH, CDR2 LQKENI. For the CDR3, the DNA is TGTGCCAGCTCGACAGGACTGAACACTGAAGCTTTCTTT. It is translated as CASSTGLNTEAFF.

The chain uses TRBV6-4 and TRBJ2-1; TRBD2 aligns across 15 bases. The CDR3 spans 15 residues. V gave up 6 bases and J gave up 8 bases; unmatched junction bases: 5. Looked up from germline, CDR1 is MRHNA and CDR2 is SNTAGT. CDR3 bases: TGTGCCAGCAGCCCGGGACTAGCGGGGGGCGATGAGCAGTTCTTC. Residues: CASSPGLAGGDEQFF.

This sequence joins TRBV5-5 and TRBJ2-5, with unresolved D. The germline V gene encodes CDR1 SGHKS and CDR2 YYEKEE (reference sequence). The V and J ends lost 0 bases and 0 bases respectively, with 3 bases between them. This CDR3 has 13 amino acids. In nucleotides, the CDR3 is TGTGCCAGCAGCTTGGCAGACCAAGAGACCCAGTACTTC. It yields the protein CASSLADQETQYF.

The chain employs TRBV24-1 and TRBJ2-3; D remains unclear. The V end was cut by 3 bases, the J end by 6 bases, with 9 bases between. This CDR3 spans 13 amino acids. From germline, CDR1 is KGHDR and CDR2 SFDVKD. Here the CDR3 DNA reads TGTGCCACCAGTGATCCCCCTGGCGATACGCAGTATTTT. This encodes CATSDPPGDTQYF.